This T cell receptor (beta chain) was observed in a study of PD-L1 blockade in urothelial cancer. Study-level information: From 2014, patients received atezolizumab, given as 1,200 mg intravenously every 3 weeks. Prior chemotherapy in patients spanned 0 to 3 regimens. Blood analysis took place 3 weeks (second dose) and 6 weeks after treatment start.

Time point reported: pretreatment peripheral blood. Findings and limits, study-wide: Better progression-free and overall survival followed lower pretreatment blood clonality.

A remark on this clone: What it binds is not known.

The V gene's germline CDR1 is MNHNS and CDR2 SASEGT. V lost 5 bases, J lost 1 base, and 8 bases stayed unmatched. The CDR3 has 15 residues. Libraries were prepared by immunoSEQ multiplex PCR; TCRdb keeps only in-frame clonotypes and omits some of them. Here the sample spans over 75,000 clones, 70% to 90% being singletons. This TCR derives from a man between 60 and 75 years old with urothelial cancer. The rearrangement joins TRBV6-1 to TRBJ2-7; 7 nucleotides line up with TRBD2. The sequencing here drew on PBMCs, taken around atezolizumab (anti-PD-L1) treatment. The DNA for the CDR3 is TGTGCCAGCAGTCCCGGGACTATCACATCCTACGAGCAGTACTTC. Protein: CASSPGTITSYEQYF.